The 14 T cell receptor beta chains listed next were all sequenced from one sample in a study of CD8 T cells in ankylosing spondylitis. Study-wide results and limits: Among TCR beta sequences, a motif of roughly 8 highly homologous variants appeared characteristic of ankylosing spondylitis blood.

One entry per CDR3 protein, called by TCRdb with MiXCR from the 5' RACE reads. The sample has around 430,000 distinct CDR3 sequences, over 15% seen once. Antigen specificity for these receptors is unknown. The material sequenced was blood, either unsorted or a sorted T cell fraction (not recorded which). These receptors originate from a male donor with ankylosing spondylitis.

This rearrangement joins TRBV2 to TRBJ2-7, with D perhaps matching TRBD2 (7 bases). The germline CDR1 and CDR2 sequences are SNHLY and FYNNEI. Trimming shortened V by 11 bases and J by 2 bases, and 19 bases separated the two germline ends. CDR3 size: 14 residues. The CDR3 is CASQRGGPTYEQYF. In nucleotides, the CDR3 is TGTGCCTCGCAGAGGGGGGGACCTACCTACGAGCAGTACTTC.

This clonotype was observed at least ten times. The J gene is TRBJ2-7, the V gene TRBV29-1, with no clear D. The CDR3 is 11 residues long. Trimming cost V 4 bases and J 5 bases, with 9 bases left between them. Germline CDR1 SQVTM, CDR2 ANQGSEA. The CDR3 DNA reads TGCAGCGTTGGGTGGGGTAACGAGCAGTACTTC. It encodes CSVGWGNEQYF.

This clonotype showed up just a few times. This sequence joins TRBV11-2 and TRBJ2-1; unclear D gene. CDR3 length: 21 amino acids. The germline CDR1 and CDR2 sequences are SGHAT and FQNNGV. Trimming removed 1 base at V and 1 base at J, with 26 bases between. The CDR3 spells CASSLVGKGGWGSRSYNEQFF. The CDR3 nucleotides are TGTGCCAGCAGCTTAGTTGGTAAAGGTGGCTGGGGTAGCAGGTCCTACAATGAGCAGTTCTTC.

The chain has TRBV14 and TRBJ2-3; maybe TRBD2 (6 bases). CDR1 and CDR2 (germline): SGHDN, FVKESK. The V and J ends lost 0 bases and 0 bases respectively, with 13 bases between them. The length of the CDR3 is 17 residues. CDR3 bases: TGTGCCAGCAGCCAAGATTGGAGCCTAGCGAGCACAGATACGCAGTATTTT. Its protein is CASSQDWSLASTDTQYF.

This chain connects TRBV6-1 to TRBJ1-4, with D unresolved. The V and J ends lost 6 bases and 3 bases respectively, with 8 bases between them. There are 13 residues in the CDR3. The germline gives CDR1 MNHNS, CDR2 SASEGT. The CDR3 region is CASSRSPNEKLFF. DNA for the CDR3: TGTGCCAGCAGCCGGAGTCCTAATGAAAAACTGTTTTTT.

The chain uses TRBV20-1 and TRBJ1-5, with D unclear. Per the germline V gene, CDR1 is DFQATT and CDR2 is SNEGSKA (reference sequence). The V end lost 3 bases, the J end lost 3 bases, and 12 bases lay between the germline ends. The CDR3 length is 14 residues. CDR3 residues: CSARGRQVNQPQHF. The CDR3 DNA is TGCAGTGCTAGGGGAAGGCAGGTCAATCAGCCCCAGCATTTT.

This clonotype was observed a handful of times. The rearrangement joins TRBV4-2 to TRBJ1-5; D is uncertain. V was trimmed by 1 base and J by 2 bases, leaving 12 bases between them. The germline gives CDR1 LGHNA, CDR2 YNFKEQ. This CDR3 spans 16 amino acids. The CDR3 nucleotides read TGTGCCAGCAGCCAAGGGATAGGGTCGGGCAATCAGCCCCAGCATTTT. The encoded protein is CASSQGIGSGNQPQHF.

A remark on this clonotype: One end of the junction fails to match germline, which may point to a read error. The gene calls are TRBV20-1 and TRBJ2-1, with 14 bases matching TRBD2. The length of the CDR3 is 15 residues. Germline V gene lookup returns CDR1 DFQATT and CDR2 SNEGSKA (reference sequence). CDR3 in DNA: TGCAGTGCTGGAGAGACTAGCGGGGGGGCGAATGAGCAGTTCTTC. Its protein product is CSAGETSGGANEQFF.

This clonotype was seen a handful of times. The rearrangement joins TRBV6-2 or TRBV6-3 to TRBJ2-7, with 12 bases fitting TRBD1. The CDR3 is made up of 15 amino acids. J lost 6 bases, V lost 5 bases, and 8 bases had no gene match. Germline loops: CDR1 MNHEY, CDR2 SVGEGT. This chain's CDR3 is CASSTSGTGGREQYF. Here the CDR3 DNA reads TGTGCCAGCAGTACTTCCGGGACAGGGGGCCGCGAGCAGTACTTC.

The CDR3 sequence: CASTPRGFSYEQYF. For the CDR3, the DNA is TGTGCCAGCACCCCCCGGGGTTTCTCCTACGAGCAGTACTTC. The V call is TRBV12-3 or TRBV12-4, the J call TRBJ2-7; a possible D gene is TRBD2 (5 bases). V was pared by 7 bases and J by 0 bases, with 13 bases between. This CDR3 contains 14 residues.

This clonotype has just a few counts. J is TRBJ1-2 and V is TRBV4-2; TRBD1 agrees at 9 bases. Germline trimming cut 1 base from V and 1 base from J; bases unmatched to any gene: 10. Looked up from germline, CDR1 is LGHNA and CDR2 is YNFKEQ. The CDR3 has 18 amino acids. The CDR3 loop reads CASSQVGGGQGRNYGYTF. The CDR3 DNA is TGTGCCAGCAGCCAAGTTGGAGGGGGACAGGGACGTAACTATGGCTACACCTTC.

The chain joins TRBV7-2 to TRBJ2-5; 11 bases agree with TRBD2. Germline V gene sequence: CDR1 SGHTA, CDR2 FQGNSA. This CDR3 has 14 residues. V was pared by 9 bases and J by 5 bases, with 8 bases of the junction left unmatched. The CDR3 bases are TGTGCCAGTAGCGGGAGGGCCGTAGGGGAGACCCAGTACTTC. Its protein product is CASSGRAVGETQYF.

This clonotype has a handful of counts. J is TRBJ1-1 and V is TRBV5-8, with 8 nucleotides matching TRBD1. Unmatched junction bases numbered 9, after V lost 1 base and J lost 7 bases. CDR3 length: 15 amino acids. The germline V gene encodes CDR1 SGHTS and CDR2 YDEGEE. CDR3 region: CASSLMIAGGGEAFF. The DNA for the CDR3 is TGTGCCAGCAGCTTGATGATTGCAGGGGGCGGTGAAGCTTTCTTT.

This clonotype turned up a few times. The V gene is TRBV10-3, the J gene TRBJ1-1; 8 bases are a match to TRBD1. The CDR3 has 12 residues. The germline V gene encodes CDR1 ENHRY and CDR2 SYGVKD. With 6 bases clipped from V and 11 bases from J, the junction kept 8 bases outside the gene matches. CDR3 nucleotides: TGTGCCATCAGGACCGGACAGGGTACGGCTTTCTTT. The encoded protein is CAIRTGQGTAFF.